Presented here are 23 T cell receptor beta chains from one specimen sequenced in a study of blood T cell repertoires in COVID-19. TCRdb's copy holds only in-frame clones and misses some; the assay was immunoSEQ multiplex PCR. In the table there are fewer than 150,000 clones, roughly 80% of which are singletons. Sequencing was done on a sample of peripheral blood. The receptors originated from a man aged 45-60 years with acute or convalescent COVID-19.

This clone was seen a handful of times. The rearrangement uses TRBV28 and TRBJ1-6; D is uncertain. V was pared by 4 bases and J by 7 bases, with 5 bases between. Germline V CDR1 and CDR2: MDHEN, SYDVKM. The CDR3 sequence is 12 residues long. For the CDR3, the DNA is TGTGCCAGCAGTTCCTTGAATTCACCCCTCCACTTT. Its protein product is CASSSLNSPLHF. The complete variable domain, with remaining parts taken from reference TRBV28 and TRBJ1-6, reads DVKVTQSSRYLVKRTGEKVFLECVQDMDHENMFWYRQDPGLGLRLIYFSYDVKMKEKGDIPEGYSVSREKKERFSLILESASTNQTSMYLCASSSLNSPLHFGNGTRLTVT.

The chain uses TRBV7-9 and TRBJ1-2; TRBD1 might be the D (5 bases). CDR1 and CDR2 from the germline V gene are SEHNR and FQNEAQ (reference sequence). V shed 4 bases and J shed 8 bases, with 8 bases lying between them. The CDR3 length is 11 residues. For the CDR3, the DNA is TGTGCCAGCAGCTCAGGGAAAGGCTACACCTTC. It yields the protein CASSSGKGYTF.

This chain links TRBV28 with TRBJ2-2; D may be TRBD2 (7 bases). CDR3 size: 16 residues. The V gene's germline CDR1 is MDHEN and CDR2 SYDVKM. Deletions cut 5 bases from V and 4 bases from J, with 17 bases between. CDR3 sequence: CASSPRRGALTGELFF. CDR3 DNA sequence: TGTGCCAGCAGTCCCCGTCGGGGGGCGCTCACCGGGGAGCTGTTTTTT.

The V and J genes are TRBV5-1 and TRBJ2-6; D gene unclear. CDR3 length equals 15 residues. Trimming left V 3 bases short and J 1 base short, with 8 bases between. CDR1 and CDR2 (germline): SGHRS, YFSETQ. This CDR3 reads CASSSVESGANVLTF. In nucleotides, the CDR3 is TGCGCCAGCAGCTCGGTCGAGTCTGGGGCCAACGTCCTGACTTTC.

The chain links TRBV4-2 to TRBJ2-1; TRBD2 aligns across 9 bases. The CDR3 length is 15 residues. Germline CDR1 reads LGHNA; CDR2 reads YNFKEQ. V shed 0 bases, J shed 14 bases, and the junction held 11 bases outside the gene matches. CDR3 nucleotides: TGTGCCAGCAGCCAAGATTCGGTGCGGGGGGGCCCTAAGTTCTTC. Protein product: CASSQDSVRGGPKFF.

The rearrangement joins TRBV4-1 to TRBJ2-7, with D possibly TRBD2 on 6 matching bases. The V gene lost 3 bases and the J gene lost 0 bases, with 24 bases spanning the gap. This CDR3 region has 19 residues. The germline V gene encodes CDR1 MGHRA and CDR2 YSYEKL. CDR3: CASSQDIGLSGGSSYEQYF. Written as DNA, the CDR3 is TGCGCCAGCAGCCAGGACATTGGGCTATCAGGAGGGAGCTCCTACGAGCAGTACTTC.

The CDR3 region has the DNA TGTGCCAGCAGTGAATTCCAGGGAATCTACAATGAGCAGTTCTTC. Translating it yields CASSEFQGIYNEQFF. This chain joins TRBV6-1 and TRBJ2-1; maybe TRBD1 (5 bases). The CDR3 runs to 15 residues. V was pared by 2 bases and J by 3 bases, with 11 bases between. CDR1 and CDR2 from the germline V gene are MNHNS and SASEGT.

The V and J genes are TRBV19 and TRBJ1-1; D remains ambiguous. This CDR3 spans 14 amino acids. The germline V gene has CDR1 LNHDA and CDR2 SQIVND (reference sequence). The V end lost 2 bases, the J end lost 5 bases, and 12 bases lay between the germline ends. The CDR3 sequence: CASSISPQSTEAFF. CDR3 nucleotide sequence: TGTGCCAGTAGTATATCCCCTCAGTCAACTGAAGCTTTCTTT.

The V and J genes are TRBV12-3 or TRBV12-4 and TRBJ1-6, with 7 bases identical to TRBD1. V gave up 6 bases and J gave up 11 bases; unmatched junction bases: 7. CDR3 length: 13 amino acids. CDR3 nucleotides: TGTGCCAGCAGACGACAGGGAAGGACACCCCTCCACTTT. Its protein product is CASRRQGRTPLHF.

J is TRBJ1-2 and V is TRBV30; 7 nucleotides agree with TRBD1. J lost 4 bases, V lost 3 bases, and 5 bases had no gene match. This CDR3 has 13 amino acids. Per germline, CDR1 GTSNPN and CDR2 SVGIG (reference sequence). The CDR3 loop is CAWSLTGAYGYTF. The CDR3 coding sequence is TGTGCCTGGAGCCTTACAGGGGCCTATGGCTACACCTTC. Full variable domain (rest looked up from reference TRBV30 and TRBJ1-2): SQTIHQWPATLVQPVGSPLSLECTVEGTSNPNLYWYRQAAGRGLQLLFYSVGIGQISSEVPQNLSASRPQDRQFILSSKKLLLSDSGFYLCAWSLTGAYGYTFGSGTRLTVV.

The rearrangement links TRBV11-2 to TRBJ1-2, with D maybe TRBD1 (6 bases). The V end lost 0 bases, the J end lost 5 bases, and 7 bases lay between the germline ends. Per germline, CDR1 SGHAT and CDR2 FQNNGV. This CDR3 spans 13 amino acids. CDR3 residues: CASSLEQGYGYTF. CDR3 DNA: TGTGCCAGCAGCTTAGAACAGGGATATGGCTACACCTTC.

This chain connects TRBV28 to TRBJ1-4, with D possibly matching TRBD1 (6 bases). This CDR3 has 13 amino acids. CDR1 and CDR2 from the germline V gene are MDHEN and SYDVKM. V was pared by 5 bases and J by 5 bases, with 9 bases between. The chain's CDR3 is CASSPQGNEKLFF. The DNA for the CDR3 is TGTGCCAGCAGTCCACAGGGAAATGAAAAACTGTTTTTT.

This clone was counted a few times. This chain connects TRBV28 to TRBJ1-2; weak D call: TRBD1 (6 bases). The CDR3 sequence is 16 residues long. CDR1 and CDR2 (germline): MDHEN, SYDVKM. The V end lost 7 bases, the J end lost 0 bases, and 18 bases lay between the germline ends. CDR3 bases: TGTGCCAGCAATCGGGACACATCACCTTCTAACTATGGCTACACCTTC. Encoded protein: CASNRDTSPSNYGYTF.

As regards this clone: This sample includes further DNA sequences coding for the same CDR3. The rearrangement links TRBV27 to TRBJ1-1; D gene ambiguous. Germline CDR1 reads MNHEY; CDR2 reads SMNVEV (reference sequence). Trimming pared 1 base from V and 2 bases from J, leaving 5 bases between. The CDR3 runs to 13 residues. DNA for the CDR3: TGTGCCAGCAGTTTATTCAGAAACACTGAAGCTTTCTTT. Residues: CASSLFRNTEAFF.

The CDR3 nucleotides read TGTGCCAGCAGTTTATCGATGGGAGACGAGCAGTTCTTC. It translates to CASSLSMGDEQFF. This sequence joins TRBV28 and TRBJ2-1; the D gene is possibly TRBD2 (5 bases). The CDR3 spans 13 residues. The germline V gene encodes CDR1 MDHEN and CDR2 SYDVKM. The V end lost 1 base, the J end lost 10 bases, and 11 bases lay between the germline ends.

The V and J genes are TRBV19 and TRBJ1-1, with a possible D match to TRBD1 (6 bases). The CDR3 runs to 17 residues. Looked up from germline, CDR1 is LNHDA and CDR2 is SQIVND (reference sequence). V lost 2 bases to trimming and J lost 4 bases, with 20 bases between them. In DNA form, the CDR3 reads TGTGCCAGTAGTATAATCAGGGGCGCGGTAAGAGGCACTGAAGCTTTCTTT. Its protein product is CASSIIRGAVRGTEAFF.

This clone has only a few counts. The rearrangement links TRBV7-3 to TRBJ1-1; D perhaps matches TRBD1 (5 bases). CDR1 and CDR2 from the germline V gene are SGHTA and FQGTGA. The CDR3 length is 16 residues. V gave up 5 bases and J gave up 0 bases, with 16 bases separating them. In DNA form, the CDR3 reads TGTGCCAGCAGCCGGGCCGGGGGATCCTTGAACACTGAAGCTTTCTTT. Amino acid sequence: CASSRAGGSLNTEAFF.

V and J are TRBV5-6 and TRBJ1-4, with 7 positions matching TRBD1. The CDR3 is made up of 14 amino acids. From germline, CDR1 is SGHDT and CDR2 YYEEEE. After removal of 4 bases from V and 10 bases from J, the junction contained 10 bases not matched to a gene. The CDR3 nucleotides are TGTGCCAGCAGCGCGACAGGGTCCAGAGCAAAACTGTTTTTT. It specifies CASSATGSRAKLFF.

The J gene is TRBJ1-2, the V gene TRBV6-5; perhaps TRBD1 as D (6 bases). The germline V gene has CDR1 MNHEY and CDR2 SVGAGI. The ends were cut back, 0 bases at V and 8 bases at J, with 16 bases in the middle. CDR3 length: 15 amino acids. DNA for the CDR3: TGTGCCAGCAGTTACTCGAACAGGGAATGGGAGGGCTACACCTTC. Protein sequence: CASSYSNREWEGYTF.

This sequence joins TRBV11-3 and TRBJ1-1; a weak D match, TRBD1 (5 bases). CDR1 and CDR2 (germline): SGHNT, YENEEA. Trimming left V 4 bases short and J 4 bases short, with 13 bases between. CDR3 size: 14 residues. CDR3 DNA sequence: TGTGCCAGCAGCTCCAGGGTGGGTAGCACTGAAGCTTTCTTT. Its protein is CASSSRVGSTEAFF.

The CDR3 sequence: CSAVQPDTQYF. The CDR3 nucleotides are TGCAGTGCTGTACAGCCAGATACGCAGTATTTT. The rearrangement joins TRBV20-1 to TRBJ2-3; D is unresolved. V lost 5 bases and J lost 4, with 7 bases in between. CDR3 length: 11 amino acids. CDR1 DFQATT and CDR2 SNEGSKA come from the germline V gene (reference sequence).

This rearrangement joins TRBV6-6 to TRBJ1-1; TRBD1 agrees at 7 bases. The CDR3 consists of 16 residues. CDR1 MNHNY and CDR2 SVGAGI come from the germline V gene (reference sequence). Trimming cost V 0 bases and J 3 bases; bases outside gene matches: 7. DNA of the CDR3: TGTGCCAGCAGTTACTCACAGGGGCAGGGGTACACTGAAGCTTTCTTT. Protein product: CASSYSQGQGYTEAFF.

This clone has just a few counts. J is TRBJ1-2 and V is TRBV20-1; D uncertain. The ends were cut back, 3 bases at V and 2 bases at J, with 7 bases in the middle. The CDR3 contains 12 residues. Germline assignment: CDR1 DFQATT and CDR2 SNEGSKA (reference sequence). This CDR3 is CSASKPNYGYTF. For the CDR3, the DNA is TGCAGTGCTAGTAAGCCAAACTATGGCTACACCTTC.